These T cell receptor beta chains were read from a single sample in a study of response to subunit inactivated influenza vaccine. MiXCR, run by TCRdb on the RT-PCR reads, gives a single entry per CDR3 protein. The data show more than 200,000 distinct CDR3 sequences, 10% to 15% seen once. Sequenced here: non-naive T cells sorted from PBMCs, sampled roughly 2 weeks before vaccination. The receptors were sampled from a man in his fifties who received an inactivated influenza vaccine. Each CDR3 is given with its conserved first and last residue. D genes are given only for firm matches. Clone size is shown for a subset of rows, as once, few, many or a class of expanded clone.

clone_size j_call v_call d_call cdr3_aa cdr3_nt
- TRBJ2-3 TRBV11-2 TRBD2 CASSLWPAGAGGTTDTQYF TGTGCCAGCAGCTTATGGCCGGCTGGAGCGGGGGGAACCACAGATACGCAGTATTTT
many TRBJ2-3 TRBV20-1 TRBD2 CSARAGGGAIDTQYF TGCAGTGCTAGAGCTGGCGGGGGGGCCATAGATACGCAGTATTTT
many TRBJ2-3 TRBV20-1 TRBD2 CSAETGTSMDTQYF TGCAGTGCTGAAACCGGGACTAGCATGGATACGCAGTATTTT
- TRBJ2-7 TRBV20-1 TRBD2 CSARSSTSGSLEQYF TGCAGTGCTAGGTCTAGCACTAGCGGGAGTCTAGAGCAGTACTTC
- TRBJ2-7 TRBV25-1 - CASSGTHEQYF TGTGCCAGCAGTGGAACCCACGAGCAGTACTTC
- TRBJ1-1 TRBV9 - CASQPLLGGPTTEAFF TGTGCCAGCCAGCCACTACTCGGGGGACCGACCACTGAAGCTTTCTTT
- TRBJ2-7 TRBV18 - CASSPPLSYEQYF TGTGCCAGCTCACCACCGTTAAGCTACGAGCAGTACTTC
- TRBJ1-4 TRBV18 TRBD1 CASSPWGQAATNEKLFF TGTGCCAGTTCGCCCTGGGGACAGGCTGCAACTAATGAAAAACTGTTTTTT
many TRBJ2-1 TRBV5-1 - CASSSDRNNEQFF TGCGCCAGCAGCTCGGACAGAAACAATGAGCAGTTCTTC
- TRBJ2-1 TRBV27 TRBD2 CASSPLPGTSGRSYNEQFF TGTGCCAGCAGTCCCCTTCCCGGGACTAGCGGGAGATCATACAATGAGCAGTTCTTC
- TRBJ2-7 TRBV2 TRBD2 CASSGTTRGEQYF TGTGCCAGCAGTGGGACTACGCGGGGGGAGCAGTACTTC
- TRBJ2-1 TRBV24-1 TRBD2 CATSPRSGSYNEQFF TGTGCCACCAGCCCCCGGAGCGGGAGCTACAATGAGCAGTTCTTC
few TRBJ2-3 TRBV19 TRBD2 CASSISGGRTDTQYF TGTGCCAGTAGTATTAGCGGGGGGCGCACAGATACGCAGTATTTT
- TRBJ2-5 TRBV2 - CASRGDRGSETQHF TGTGCCAGCAGAGGGGACCGGGGGTCCGAGACCCAGCACTTC
- TRBJ2-2 TRBV4-1 TRBD2 CASSQDQGLAGTGELFF TGCGCCAGCAGCCAAGATCAGGGACTAGCGGGAACCGGGGAGCTGTTTTTT
few TRBJ2-3 TRBV2 TRBD2 CASSALAGNTDTQYF TGTGCCAGCAGTGCACTAGCGGGAAACACAGATACGCAGTATTTT
few TRBJ1-1 TRBV12-3/TRBV12-4 - CASSPPSYQGTEAFF TGTGCCAGCAGTCCTCCTTCTTATCAGGGCACTGAAGCTTTCTTT
few TRBJ2-3 TRBV20-1 - CSASETGTDTQYF TGCAGTGCTAGCGAAACAGGGACAGATACGCAGTATTTT
many TRBJ2-3 TRBV3-1 - CASSSGEDTQYF TGTGCCAGCAGCTCAGGGGAAGATACGCAGTATTTT
- TRBJ1-3 TRBV20-1 - CSAREGPSGNTIYF TGCAGTGCTAGAGAAGGGCCCTCTGGAAACACCATATATTTT
- TRBJ1-2 TRBV4-1 - CASSQNTNYGYTF TGCGCCAGCAGCCAGAATACTAACTATGGCTACACCTTC
many TRBJ1-5 TRBV3-1 - CASSQEWEGPQHF TGTGCCAGCAGCCAAGAATGGGAAGGACCCCAGCATTTT
few TRBJ2-1 TRBV9 - CASSVEGVTSYNEQFF TGTGCCAGCAGCGTAGAGGGCGTTACCTCCTACAATGAGCAGTTCTTC
- TRBJ2-7 TRBV6-5 TRBD1 CASSYRGQGISYEQYF TGTGCCAGCAGTTATAGGGGACAGGGTATCTCCTACGAGCAGTACTTC